This T cell receptor (beta chain) is from a study of shared clonotypes between healthy human individuals. Study background: For every donor, three CD4 naive, three CD4 memory, two CD8 naive and one CD8 memory plates were used.

Findings and caveats of the study: A reduction in generation probabilities was seen for non-shared clonotypes relative to those shared by all four donors.

Trimming stripped 9 bases from V and 0 bases from J, with 8 bases between. The CDR3 extends over 12 amino acids. Germline V gene lookup returns CDR1 MDHEN and CDR2 SYDVKM. This clone was seen ten or more times. What it binds is not known. Sequencing was at deep level. In the source study's methods: Filtering differed, since immunoSEQ gave only junction sequences and no quality scores. Measured with immunoSEQ multiplex PCR; TCRdb has only the in-frame clones, and not every one. V and J calls and clone size are as listed in that table; D and trimming were resolved from the DNA. Of 730,000 or so clones in the sample, approximately 75% were seen once.

The TCR originated in a woman in her 30s in good health. This chain uses TRBV28 with TRBJ1-1; D uncertain. The specimen sequenced was memory CD4+ T cells sorted from blood. Stated subset: CD45RA-negative fraction. Written as DNA, the CDR3 is TGTGCCAGTCAACTAATGAACACTGAAGCTTTCTTT. It specifies CASQLMNTEAFF.